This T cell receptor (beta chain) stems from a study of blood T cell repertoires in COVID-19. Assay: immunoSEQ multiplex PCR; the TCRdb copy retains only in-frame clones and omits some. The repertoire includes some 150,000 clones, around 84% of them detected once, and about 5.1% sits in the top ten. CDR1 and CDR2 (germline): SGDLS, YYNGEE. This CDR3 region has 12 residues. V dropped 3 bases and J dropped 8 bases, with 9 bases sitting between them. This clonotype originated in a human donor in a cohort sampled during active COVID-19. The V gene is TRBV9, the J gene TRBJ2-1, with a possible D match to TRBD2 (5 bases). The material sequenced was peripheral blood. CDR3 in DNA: TGTGCCAGCAGCGGGGTCGGGGATGAGCAGTTCTTC. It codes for CASSGVGDEQFF.